Only a few counts were recorded for the clone carrying this T cell receptor beta chain. Its specificity is unknown. TCRdb recomputed calls from the 5' RACE reads with MiXCR, one row per CDR3 protein. The sample yields about 55,000 distinct CDR3 sequences, approximately 8.4% seen once. The entry originates in a study of early T cells in non-severe SARS-CoV-2 infection. Germline V lookup: CDR1 SEHNR, CDR2 FQNEAQ (reference sequence). Trimming stripped 5 bases from V and 4 bases from J, with 23 bases between. CDR3 length: 17 amino acids. Study results and limitations: Matching against VDJdb likely underestimated virus-specific expansions, favoring anti-spike CD8.

V usage is TRBV7-9 and J usage is TRBJ2-5; D remains ambiguous. The receptor comes from an adult who was a healthcare worker with PCR-confirmed SARS-CoV-2 infection or an uninfected control (not recorded which). Sequencing was done on a sample of whole blood. CDR3 loop: CASSPRPGAVRIETQYF. The CDR3, as DNA: TGTGCCAGCAGCCCCAGACCGGGTGCCGTCCGGATAGAGACCCAGTACTTC. Supplemented by reference TRBV7-9 and TRBJ2-5, the full variable domain reads DTGVSQNPRHKITKRGQNVTFRCDPISEHNRLYWYRQTLGQGPEFLTYFQNEAQLEKSRLLSDRFSAERPKGSFSTLEIQRTEQGDSAMYLCASSPRPGAVRIETQYFGPGTRLLVL.